This T cell receptor (beta chain) came from a study of cytotoxic CD8 clonotypes in ibrutinib-treated CLL (dated by TCRdb to 2020 to 2023). With respect to the entire study: In this cohort, approximately 15 patients were treatment-naive and about a dozen were relapsed/refractory, while some 18 had unmutated IGHV. Cryopreserved peripheral blood mononuclear cells were obtained before treatment, at response, and at either sustained remission or disease progression. Samples at response were collected after a median of about 13 months of treatment, with a range of roughly 6 to 36 months. On average, each sample had 255,043 productive templates and 100,000 or so productive rearrangements. Patients were still on ibrutinib when every remission and progressive disease sample was collected. Partial responses were observed in approximately 24 patients and complete responses in 2; after a median follow-up of 68 months, remission was maintained in approximately 15 patients and progression was observed in some 12. Longitudinal samples were available for about 30% of the 86 trial participants. What the work shows at the level of the full study, not this receptor alone: At baseline, clonality was higher than in age-matched healthy donors and showed a strong correlation with circulating CD8+ T-cell counts. Sampling times were not matched between patients in sustained remission and patients whose disease was progressing, and lymph node repertoires were not examined. An increase in clonality was observed at ibrutinib response, with clonality remaining stable during sustained remission and falling back toward baseline at progression. Public clonotypes were rare and either shrank or stayed stable during treatment, and the rise in clonality at ibrutinib response reflected expansion of private clonotypes.

V and J are trimmed by 4 bases and 3 bases, and the gene matches miss 5 bases of the junction. According to the germline V gene, CDR1 reads SGHRS and CDR2 reads YFSETQ. The CDR3 spans 14 residues, from the cysteine through the phenylalanine. This entry keeps only the CDR3 DNA: 42 bases, framed from base 1. For TCR beta library preparation, 2 to 2.5 micrograms of genomic DNA were isolated from cryopreserved PBMCs. Longitudinal blood samples from CLL patients on ibrutinib monotherapy underwent high-throughput TCR beta sequencing. The patients took part in an open-label, single-center phase 2 trial of ibrutinib monotherapy. A MiSeq instrument was used for deep resolution sequencing, which targeted depths ranging from 1 in 1 million up to 1 in 200,000 T cells, with coverage averaging 10x for each clonotype. The immunoSEQ hsTCRB Kit was used to generate the TCR beta libraries. In the source study's methods: ImmunoSEQ Data Assistant and ImmunoSEQ Analyzer were used for data analysis, and V, D and J genes were assigned according to IMGT definitions. Clonality, with values ranging from 0 to 1, was calculated as one minus the normalized Shannon entropy of productive rearrangement frequencies. Public clonotype analysis was restricted to overrepresented clonotypes comprising at least 0.05% of each patient's repertoire. Thirteen repertoires from age-matched healthy donors, obtained from immuneACCESS, served as clonality controls. The clones in this table, taken by TCRdb from immuneACCESS, are in-frame only. Not every clone is retained; where verified, under half of the shortfall comes from an unresolved V gene, and the cause of the rest is unknown. For V, J and clone size, that table is used; D and trimming come from the DNA. This sample holds roughly 330,000 clones; around 66% were observed only once. Just under 6.5% of the sample belongs to the ten largest clones.

Note on this clone: Its cognate antigen has yet to be identified. One base away there is no much larger clone; base qualities are not given.

The specimen comprised PBMCs, sampled after 36 months of ibrutinib treatment. The V gene is TRBV5-1 and the J gene is TRBJ2-7, with 9 middle bases fitting TRBD1. The sequence was collected from a human donor with chronic lymphocytic leukemia. The sequenced DNA: TGCGCCAGCAGCGTCCGGGACAGGGACTACGAGCAGTACTTC. This is translated as CASSVRDRDYEQYF.